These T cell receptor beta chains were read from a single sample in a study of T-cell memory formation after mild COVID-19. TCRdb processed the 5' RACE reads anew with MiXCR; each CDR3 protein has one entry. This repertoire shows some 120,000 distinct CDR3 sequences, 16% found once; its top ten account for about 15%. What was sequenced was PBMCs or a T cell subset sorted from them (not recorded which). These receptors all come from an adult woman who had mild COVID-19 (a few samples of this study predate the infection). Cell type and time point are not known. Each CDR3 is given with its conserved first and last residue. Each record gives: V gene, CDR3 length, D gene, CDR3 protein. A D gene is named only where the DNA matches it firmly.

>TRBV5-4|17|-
CASSFRRLAEAYNEQFF
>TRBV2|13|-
CASGGTLGNEQFF
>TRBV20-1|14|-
CSASHGVGYLAQHF
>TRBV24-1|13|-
CATSDRHQETQYF
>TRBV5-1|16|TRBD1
CASSSVEGQGYEKLFF
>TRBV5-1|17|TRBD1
CASSSPGQGVPFYGYTF
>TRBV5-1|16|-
CASSQFPGAVTDTQYF
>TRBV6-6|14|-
CASSYSSGGYGYTF
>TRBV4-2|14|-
CASSQDTVAAGYTF
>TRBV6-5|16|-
CASSYSRLRGSYEQYF
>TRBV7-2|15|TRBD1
CASSIYWTGDQPQHF
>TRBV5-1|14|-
CASSLGDSTYEQYF
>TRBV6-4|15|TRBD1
CASSDSTGGADTQYF
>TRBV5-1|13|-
CASRGLGQTEAFF
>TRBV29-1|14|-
CSVNRVLGNTEAFF
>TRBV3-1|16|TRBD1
CASSHGMDRALRELFF
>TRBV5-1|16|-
CASSLGIARDNQPQHF
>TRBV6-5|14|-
CASTDPRSYNEQFF
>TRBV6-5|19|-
CASSYSTLGRSPGNYGYTF
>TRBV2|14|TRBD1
CASRATTGADTQYF
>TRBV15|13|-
CATSSQRTGELFF
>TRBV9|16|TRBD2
CASSPGLAGTKNIQYF
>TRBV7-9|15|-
CASAGRMLCADTQYF
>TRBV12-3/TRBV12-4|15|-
CASSHRRGGNQPQHF
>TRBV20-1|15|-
CSARGIFQATDTQYF